This passage covers 8 T cell receptor beta chains from one sample sequenced in a study of shared clonotypes between healthy human individuals. Produced via immunoSEQ multiplex PCR; TCRdb's table is partial and in-frame only. The sample comprises 740,000 or so clones, around 73% of which are singletons, and around 2% rests with the top ten. Sequencing was performed on memory CD4+ T cells sorted from blood. Subset described: CD45RA-negative fraction. These receptors came from a woman in her thirties in good health.

This chain connects TRBV2 to TRBJ1-2, with TRBD1 identical over 8 bases. The CDR3 totals 14 residues. CDR1 is SNHLY, CDR2 FYNNEI, per germline. V gave up 1 base and J gave up 7 bases; unmatched junction bases: 5. CDR3 amino acids: CASSEVQGASGYTF. In DNA, the CDR3 is TGTGCCAGCAGTGAAGTTCAGGGGGCATCTGGCTACACCTTC.

The V and J genes are TRBV5-1 and TRBJ1-3, with 8 bases identical to TRBD1. The V gene's germline CDR1 is SGHRS and CDR2 YFSETQ. V was clipped by 3 bases and J by 3 bases; unmatched bases: 14. This CDR3 has 18 residues. CDR3 protein: CASSSIQGAGFGGNTIYF. In DNA, the CDR3 is TGCGCCAGCAGCTCAATCCAGGGGGCTGGGTTCGGTGGAAACACCATATATTTT.

This clone was seen a handful of times. The V call is TRBV11-2, the J call TRBJ1-5; D gene unclear. The CDR3 spans 13 residues. With 5 bases removed from V and 7 bases from J, the gap between germline ends came to 12 bases. Germline V gene lookup returns CDR1 SGHAT and CDR2 FQNNGV. CDR3 amino acids: CASSHIDDQPQHF. CDR3 bases: TGTGCCAGCAGCCACATAGACGACCAGCCCCAGCATTTT.

The chain links TRBV28 to TRBJ1-2, with 11 bases aligning to TRBD1. The V segment lost 5 bases and the J segment 1 base; nucleotides outside the gene matches: 12. The length of the CDR3 is 18 residues. Germline V gives CDR1 MDHEN, CDR2 SYDVKM. CDR3 nucleotide sequence: TGTGCCAGCAGTCAAGTTGGCCGGACAGGGGGCGGTAACTATGGCTACACCTTC. Its protein is CASSQVGRTGGGNYGYTF.

The chain has TRBV27 and TRBJ2-7, with D hard to call. Trimming stripped 8 bases from V and 7 bases from J, with 24 bases between. Looked up from germline, CDR1 is MNHEY and CDR2 is SMNVEV (reference sequence). CDR3 length equals 15 residues. CDR3 loop: CASALSLGHRTEQYF. The CDR3 DNA follows: TGTGCCAGCGCTCTGTCCTTAGGTCATCGTACGGAGCAGTACTTC.

V usage is TRBV28 and J usage is TRBJ2-7; D not resolved. Germline loops: CDR1 MDHEN, CDR2 SYDVKM. The CDR3 consists of 15 residues. The V end lost 10 bases, the J end lost 1 base, and 20 bases lay between the germline ends. The CDR3 protein is CAIAQAATPSYEQYF. For the CDR3, the DNA is TGTGCCATCGCTCAGGCCGCGACCCCTTCCTACGAGCAGTACTTC.

The chain combines TRBV19 with TRBJ1-3; TRBD1 might be the D (6 bases). V lost 3 bases, J lost 3 bases, and 12 bases lay in between. Germline CDR1 and CDR2: LNHDA and SQIVND (reference sequence). This CDR3 is 15 amino acids long. The CDR3 region has the DNA TGTGCCAGTAGTATTACCGGGACATTTGGAAACACCATATATTTT. This codes for CASSITGTFGNTIYF.

The chain recombines TRBV4-1 with TRBJ2-1, with TRBD2 matching over 12 bases. Germline lookup yields CDR1 MGHRA and CDR2 YSYEKL. The CDR3 has 16 amino acids. Unmatched junction bases numbered 9, after V lost 3 bases and J lost 9 bases. Written as DNA, the CDR3 is TGCGCCAGCAGCCACAGACTAGCGGGGGATCGAGGTGAGCAGTTCTTC. It translates to CASSHRLAGDRGEQFF.